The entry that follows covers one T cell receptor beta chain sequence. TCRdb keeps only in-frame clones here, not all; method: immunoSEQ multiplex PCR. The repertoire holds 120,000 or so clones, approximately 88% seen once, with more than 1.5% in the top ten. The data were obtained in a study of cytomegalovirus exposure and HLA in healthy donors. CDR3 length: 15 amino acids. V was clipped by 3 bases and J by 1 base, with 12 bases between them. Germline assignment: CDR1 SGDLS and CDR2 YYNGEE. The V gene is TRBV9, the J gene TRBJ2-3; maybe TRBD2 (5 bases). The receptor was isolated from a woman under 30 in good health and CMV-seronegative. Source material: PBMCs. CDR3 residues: CASSAGISRTDTQYF. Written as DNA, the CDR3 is TGTGCCAGCAGCGCGGGGATTAGCCGCACAGATACGCAGTATTTT.